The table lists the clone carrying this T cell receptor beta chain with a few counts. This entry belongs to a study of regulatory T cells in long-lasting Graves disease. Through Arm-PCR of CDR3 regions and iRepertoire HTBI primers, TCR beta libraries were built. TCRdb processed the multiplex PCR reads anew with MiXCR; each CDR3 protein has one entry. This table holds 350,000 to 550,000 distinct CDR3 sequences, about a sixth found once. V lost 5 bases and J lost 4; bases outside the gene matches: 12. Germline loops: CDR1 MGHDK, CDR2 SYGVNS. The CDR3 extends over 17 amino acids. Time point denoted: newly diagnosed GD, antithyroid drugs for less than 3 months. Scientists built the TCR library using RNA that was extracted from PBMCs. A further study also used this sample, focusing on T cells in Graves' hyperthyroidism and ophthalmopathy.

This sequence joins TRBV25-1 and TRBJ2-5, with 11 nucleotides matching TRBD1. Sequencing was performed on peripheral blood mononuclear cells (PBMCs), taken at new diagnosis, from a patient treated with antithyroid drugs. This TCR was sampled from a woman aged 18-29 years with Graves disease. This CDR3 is CASSRHPTGTGGETQYF. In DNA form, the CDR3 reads TGTGCCAGCAGTAGACATCCTACCGGGACAGGGGGAGAGACCCAGTACTTC. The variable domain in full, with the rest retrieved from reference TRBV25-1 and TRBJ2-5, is EADIYQTPRYLVIGTGKKITLECSQTMGHDKMYWYQQDPGMELHLIHYSYGVNSTEKGDLSSESTVSRIRTEHFPLTLESARPSHTSQYLCASSRHPTGTGGETQYFGPGTRLLVL.